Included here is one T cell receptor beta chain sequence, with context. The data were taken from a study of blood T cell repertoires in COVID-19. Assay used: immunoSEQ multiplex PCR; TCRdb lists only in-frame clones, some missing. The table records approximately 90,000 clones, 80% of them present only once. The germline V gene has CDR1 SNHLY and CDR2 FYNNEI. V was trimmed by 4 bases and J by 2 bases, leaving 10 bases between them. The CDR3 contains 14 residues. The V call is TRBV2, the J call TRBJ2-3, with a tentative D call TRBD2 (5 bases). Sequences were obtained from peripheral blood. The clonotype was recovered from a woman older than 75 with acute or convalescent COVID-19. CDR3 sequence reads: CASSVQRNTDTQYF. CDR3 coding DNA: TGTGCCAGCAGTGTACAGCGGAACACAGATACGCAGTATTTT. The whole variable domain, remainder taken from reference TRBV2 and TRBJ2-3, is EPEVTQTPSHQVTQMGQEVILRCVPISNHLYFYWYRQILGQKVEFLVSFYNNEISEKSEIFDDQFSVERPDGSNFTLKIRSTKLEDSAMYFCASSVQRNTDTQYFGPGTRLTVL.